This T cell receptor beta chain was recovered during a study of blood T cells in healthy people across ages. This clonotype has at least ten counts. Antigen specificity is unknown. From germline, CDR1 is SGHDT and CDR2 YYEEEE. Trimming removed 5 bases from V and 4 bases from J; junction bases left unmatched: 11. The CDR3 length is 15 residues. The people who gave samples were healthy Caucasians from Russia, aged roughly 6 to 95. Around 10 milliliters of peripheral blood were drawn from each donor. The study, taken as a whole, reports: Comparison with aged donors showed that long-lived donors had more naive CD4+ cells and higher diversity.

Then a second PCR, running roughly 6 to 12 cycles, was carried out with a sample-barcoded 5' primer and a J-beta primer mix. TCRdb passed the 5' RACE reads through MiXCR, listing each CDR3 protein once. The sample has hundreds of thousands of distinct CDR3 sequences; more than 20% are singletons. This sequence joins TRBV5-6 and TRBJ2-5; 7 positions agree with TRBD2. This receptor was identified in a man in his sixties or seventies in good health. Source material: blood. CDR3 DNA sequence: TGTGCCAGCAGTTTCCCACTAGCGTCGGCAGAGACCCAGTACTTC. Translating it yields CASSFPLASAETQYF.